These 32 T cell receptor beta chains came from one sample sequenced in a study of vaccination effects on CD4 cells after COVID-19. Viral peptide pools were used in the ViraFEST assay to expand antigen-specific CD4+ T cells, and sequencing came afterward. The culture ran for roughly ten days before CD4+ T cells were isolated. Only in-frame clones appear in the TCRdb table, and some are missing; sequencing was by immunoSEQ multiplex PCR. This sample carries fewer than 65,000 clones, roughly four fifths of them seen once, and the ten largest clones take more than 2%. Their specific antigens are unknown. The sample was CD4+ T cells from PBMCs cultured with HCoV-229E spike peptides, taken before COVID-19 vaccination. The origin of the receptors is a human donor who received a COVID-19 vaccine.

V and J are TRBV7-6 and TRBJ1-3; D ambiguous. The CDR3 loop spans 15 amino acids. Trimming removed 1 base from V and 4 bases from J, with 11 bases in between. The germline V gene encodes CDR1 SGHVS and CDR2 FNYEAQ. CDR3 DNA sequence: TGTGCCAGCAGCTTAGATAGGACCCAGGGAAACACCATATATTTT. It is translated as CASSLDRTQGNTIYF.

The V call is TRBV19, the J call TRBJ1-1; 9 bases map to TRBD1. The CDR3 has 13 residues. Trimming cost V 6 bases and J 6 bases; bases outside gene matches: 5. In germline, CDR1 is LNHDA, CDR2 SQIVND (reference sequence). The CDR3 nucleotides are TGTGCCAGTAGAGGACAGGGGACCCCTGAAGCTTTCTTT. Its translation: CASRGQGTPEAFF.

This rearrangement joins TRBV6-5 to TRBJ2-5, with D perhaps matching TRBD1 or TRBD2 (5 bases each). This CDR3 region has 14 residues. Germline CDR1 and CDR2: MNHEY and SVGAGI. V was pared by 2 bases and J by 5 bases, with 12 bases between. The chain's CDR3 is CASSYEGREETQYF. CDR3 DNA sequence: TGTGCCAGCAGTTACGAGGGCAGGGAGGAGACCCAGTACTTC.

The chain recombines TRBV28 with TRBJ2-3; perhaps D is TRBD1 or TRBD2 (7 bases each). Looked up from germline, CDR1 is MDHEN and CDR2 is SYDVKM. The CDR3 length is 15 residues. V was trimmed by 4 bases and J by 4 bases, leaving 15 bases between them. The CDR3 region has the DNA TGTGCCAGCAGTTCCCAGGGGGGGGCCCCAGATACGCAGTATTTT. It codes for CASSSQGGAPDTQYF.

CDR3 protein: CASSYASSPNQPQHF. The CDR3 region has the DNA TGTGCCAGCAGTTACGCATCAAGCCCCAATCAGCCCCAGCATTTT. The rearrangement joins TRBV6-6 to TRBJ1-5; D unresolved. Germline CDR1 reads MNHNY; CDR2 reads SVGAGI (reference sequence). V was trimmed by 2 bases and J by 3 bases, leaving 11 bases between them. CDR3 length: 15 amino acids.

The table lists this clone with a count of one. CDR3 sequence: CATSDRTGLETQYF. The CDR3 DNA reads TGTGCCACCAGTGATCGAACAGGGTTAGAGACCCAGTACTTC. The chain uses TRBV24-1 and TRBJ2-5; D may be TRBD1 (6 bases). The CDR3 loop spans 14 amino acids. Per germline, CDR1 KGHDR and CDR2 SFDVKD. Trimming removed 3 bases from V and 4 bases from J, with 11 bases in between.

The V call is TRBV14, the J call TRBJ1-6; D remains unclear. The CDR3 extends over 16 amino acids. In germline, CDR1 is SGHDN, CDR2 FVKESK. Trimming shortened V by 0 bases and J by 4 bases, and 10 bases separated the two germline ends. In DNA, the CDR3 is TGTGCCAGCAGCCAAGAGGGAGGACTTTATAATTCACCCCTCCACTTT. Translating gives CASSQEGGLYNSPLHF.

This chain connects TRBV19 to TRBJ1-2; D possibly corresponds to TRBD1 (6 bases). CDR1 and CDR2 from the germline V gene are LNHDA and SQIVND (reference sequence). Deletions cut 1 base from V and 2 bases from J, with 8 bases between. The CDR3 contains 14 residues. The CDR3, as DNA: TGTGCCAGTAGTATAGGGACAGCCAACTATGGCTACACCTTC. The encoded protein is CASSIGTANYGYTF.

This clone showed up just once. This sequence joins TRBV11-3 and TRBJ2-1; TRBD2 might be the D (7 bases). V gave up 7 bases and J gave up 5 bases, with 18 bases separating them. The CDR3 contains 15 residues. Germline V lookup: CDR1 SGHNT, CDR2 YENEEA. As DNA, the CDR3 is TGTGCCAGCACCCCGGGGAGGGGGGGCGACAATGAGCAGTTCTTC. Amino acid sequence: CASTPGRGGDNEQFF.

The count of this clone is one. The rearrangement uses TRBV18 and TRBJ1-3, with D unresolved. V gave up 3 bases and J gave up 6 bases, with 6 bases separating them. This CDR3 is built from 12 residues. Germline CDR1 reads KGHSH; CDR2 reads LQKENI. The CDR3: CASSPGKNTIYF. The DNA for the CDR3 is TGTGCCAGCTCACCCGGGAAAAACACCATATATTTT.

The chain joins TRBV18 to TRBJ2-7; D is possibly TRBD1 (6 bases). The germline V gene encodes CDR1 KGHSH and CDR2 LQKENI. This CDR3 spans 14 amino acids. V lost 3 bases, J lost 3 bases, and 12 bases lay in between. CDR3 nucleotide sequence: TGTGCCAGCTCACCTTTGGAAGGGGGCTACGAGCAGTACGTC. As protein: CASSPLEGGYEQYV.

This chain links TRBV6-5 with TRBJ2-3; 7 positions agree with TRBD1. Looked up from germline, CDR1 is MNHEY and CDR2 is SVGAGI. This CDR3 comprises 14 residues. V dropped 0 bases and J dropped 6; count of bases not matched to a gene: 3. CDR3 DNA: TGTGCCAGCAGTTACTCTCAGGGGGTGGATACGCAGTATTTT. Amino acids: CASSYSQGVDTQYF.

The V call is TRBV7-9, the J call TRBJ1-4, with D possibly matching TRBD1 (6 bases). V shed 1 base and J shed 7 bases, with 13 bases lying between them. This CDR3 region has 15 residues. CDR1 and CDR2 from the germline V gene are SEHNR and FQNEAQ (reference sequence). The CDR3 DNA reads TGTGCCAGCAGCTTAGTAGCACAGGGACGTGAAAAACTGTTTTTT. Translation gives CASSLVAQGREKLFF.

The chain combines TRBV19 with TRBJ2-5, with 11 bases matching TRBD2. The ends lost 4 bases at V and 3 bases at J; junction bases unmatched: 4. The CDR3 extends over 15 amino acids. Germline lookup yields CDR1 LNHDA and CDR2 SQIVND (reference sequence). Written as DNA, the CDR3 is TGTGCCAGTAGTAGCAATAGCGGGGGGGAAGAGACCCAGTACTTC. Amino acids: CASSSNSGGEETQYF. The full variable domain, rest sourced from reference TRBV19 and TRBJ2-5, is DGGITQSPKYLFRKEGQNVTLSCEQNLNHDAMYWYRQDPGQGLRLIYYSQIVNDFQKGDIAEGYSVSREKKESFPLTVTSAQKNPTAFYLCASSSNSGGEETQYFGPGTRLLVL.

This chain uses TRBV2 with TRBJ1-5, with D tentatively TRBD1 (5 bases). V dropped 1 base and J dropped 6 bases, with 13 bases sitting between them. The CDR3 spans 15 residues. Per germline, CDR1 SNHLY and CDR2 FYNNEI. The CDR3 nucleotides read TGTGCCAGCAGTGAAGGGCAGGGAGGCGGTCAGCCCCAGCATTTT. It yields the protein CASSEGQGGGQPQHF.

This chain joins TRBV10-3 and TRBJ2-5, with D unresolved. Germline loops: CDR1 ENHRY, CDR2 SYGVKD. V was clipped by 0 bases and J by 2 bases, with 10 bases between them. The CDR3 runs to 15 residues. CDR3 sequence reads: CAISESLGSQETQYF. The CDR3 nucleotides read TGTGCCATCAGTGAGTCGTTAGGGTCACAAGAGACCCAGTACTTC.

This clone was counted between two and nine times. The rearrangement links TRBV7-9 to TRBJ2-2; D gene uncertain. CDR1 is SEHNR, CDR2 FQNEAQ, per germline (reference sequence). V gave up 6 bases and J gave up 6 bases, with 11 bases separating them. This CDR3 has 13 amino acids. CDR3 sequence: CASSTNSAGELFF. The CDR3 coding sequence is TGTGCCAGCAGTACGAACAGTGCCGGGGAGCTGTTTTTT.

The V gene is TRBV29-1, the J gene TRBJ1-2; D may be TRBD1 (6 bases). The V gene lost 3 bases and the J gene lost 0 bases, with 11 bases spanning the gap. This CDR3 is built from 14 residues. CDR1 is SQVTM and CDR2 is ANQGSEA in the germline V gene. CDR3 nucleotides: TGCAGCGTTGACAGGGACACCGCTAACTATGGCTACACCTTC. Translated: CSVDRDTANYGYTF.

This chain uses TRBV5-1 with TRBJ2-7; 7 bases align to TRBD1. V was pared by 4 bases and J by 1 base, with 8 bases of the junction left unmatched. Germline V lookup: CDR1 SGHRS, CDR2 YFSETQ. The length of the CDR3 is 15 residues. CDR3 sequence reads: CASSIGDSVSYEQYV. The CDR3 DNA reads TGCGCCAGCAGCATAGGGGACAGCGTATCCTACGAGCAGTACGTC.

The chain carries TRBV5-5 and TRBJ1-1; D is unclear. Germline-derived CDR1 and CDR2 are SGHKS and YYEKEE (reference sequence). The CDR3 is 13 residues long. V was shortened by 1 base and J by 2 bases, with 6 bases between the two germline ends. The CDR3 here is CASSLTSNTEAFF. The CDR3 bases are TGTGCCAGCAGCTTGACGAGCAACACTGAAGCTTTCTTT. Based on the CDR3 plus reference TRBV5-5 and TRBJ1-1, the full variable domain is DAGVTQSPTHLIKTRGQQVTLRCSPISGHKSVSWYQQVLGQGPQFIFQYYEKEERGRGNFPDRFSARQFPNYSSELNVNALLLGDSALYLCASSLTSNTEAFFGQGTRLTVV.

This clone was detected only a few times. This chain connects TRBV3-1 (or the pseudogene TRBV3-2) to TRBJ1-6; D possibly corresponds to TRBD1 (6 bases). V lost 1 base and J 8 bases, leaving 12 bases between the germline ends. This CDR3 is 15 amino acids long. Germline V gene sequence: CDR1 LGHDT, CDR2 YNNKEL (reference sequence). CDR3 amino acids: CASSQGTDFDSPLHF. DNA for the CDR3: TGTGCCAGCAGCCAAGGGACAGATTTCGATTCACCCCTCCACTTT.

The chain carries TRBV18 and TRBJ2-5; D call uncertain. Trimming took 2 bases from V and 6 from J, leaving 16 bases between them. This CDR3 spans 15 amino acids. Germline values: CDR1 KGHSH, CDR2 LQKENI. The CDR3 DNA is TGTGCCAGCTCACCAAGCTTGGACGGCTCGAAGACCCAGTACTTC. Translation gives CASSPSLDGSKTQYF.

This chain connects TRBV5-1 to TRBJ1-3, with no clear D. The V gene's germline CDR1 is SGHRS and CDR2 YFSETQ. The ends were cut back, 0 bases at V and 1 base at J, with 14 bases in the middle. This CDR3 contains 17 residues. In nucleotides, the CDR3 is TGCGCCAGCAGCTTGGTCGCCAGAGCCATTTCTGGAAACACCATATATTTT. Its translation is CASSLVARAISGNTIYF.

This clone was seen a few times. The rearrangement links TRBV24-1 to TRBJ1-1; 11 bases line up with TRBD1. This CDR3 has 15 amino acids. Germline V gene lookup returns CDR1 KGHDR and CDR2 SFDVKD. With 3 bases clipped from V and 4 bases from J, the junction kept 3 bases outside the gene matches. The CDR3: CATSDPGTGGTEAFF. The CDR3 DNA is TGTGCCACCAGTGATCCCGGGACAGGGGGCACTGAAGCTTTCTTT.

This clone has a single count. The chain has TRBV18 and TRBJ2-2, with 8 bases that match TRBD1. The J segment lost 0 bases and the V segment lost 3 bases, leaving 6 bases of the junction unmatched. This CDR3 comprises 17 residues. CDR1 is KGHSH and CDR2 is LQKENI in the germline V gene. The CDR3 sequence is CASSPGAGGSNTGELFF. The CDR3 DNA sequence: TGTGCCAGCTCACCCGGAGCAGGGGGCTCGAACACCGGGGAGCTGTTTTTT. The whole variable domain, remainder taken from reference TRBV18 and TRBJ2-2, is NAGVMQNPRHLVRRRGQEARLRCSPMKGHSHVYWYRQLPEEGLKFMVYLQKENIIDESGMPKERFSAEFPKEGPSILRIQQVVRGDSAAYFCASSPGAGGSNTGELFFGEGSRLTVL.

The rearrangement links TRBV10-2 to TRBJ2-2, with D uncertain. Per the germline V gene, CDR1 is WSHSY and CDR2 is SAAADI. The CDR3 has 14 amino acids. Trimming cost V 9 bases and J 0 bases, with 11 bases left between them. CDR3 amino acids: CASCGETNTGELFF. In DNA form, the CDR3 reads TGCGCCAGTTGCGGCGAGACGAACACCGGGGAGCTGTTTTTT.

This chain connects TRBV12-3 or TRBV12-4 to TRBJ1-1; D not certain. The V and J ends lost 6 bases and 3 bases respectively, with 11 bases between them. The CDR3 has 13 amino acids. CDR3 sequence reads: CASRYFGDTEAFF. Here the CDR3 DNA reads TGTGCCAGCAGGTATTTCGGCGACACTGAAGCTTTCTTT.

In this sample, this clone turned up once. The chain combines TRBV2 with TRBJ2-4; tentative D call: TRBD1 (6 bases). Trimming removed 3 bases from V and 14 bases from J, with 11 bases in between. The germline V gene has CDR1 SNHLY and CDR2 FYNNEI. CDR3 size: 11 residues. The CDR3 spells CASSEWTDEYF. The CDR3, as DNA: TGTGCCAGCAGTGAGTGGACAGACGAGTACTTC. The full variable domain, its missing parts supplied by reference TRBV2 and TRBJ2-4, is EPEVTQTPSHQVTQMGQEVILRCVPISNHLYFYWYRQILGQKVEFLVSFYNNEISEKSEIFDDQFSVERPDGSNFTLKIRSTKLEDSAMYFCASSEWTDEYFGAGTRLSVL.

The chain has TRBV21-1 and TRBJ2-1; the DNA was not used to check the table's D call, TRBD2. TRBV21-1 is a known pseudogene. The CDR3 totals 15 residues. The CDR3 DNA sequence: TGTGCCAGCAGCCCCCGGACTAGCTCGCGTAATGAGCAGTTCTTC. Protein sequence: CASSPRTSSRNEQFF.

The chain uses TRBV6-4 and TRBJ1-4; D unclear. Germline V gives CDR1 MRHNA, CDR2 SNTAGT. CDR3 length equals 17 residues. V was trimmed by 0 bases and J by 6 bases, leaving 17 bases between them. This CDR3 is CASSDSVWVSRDEKLFF. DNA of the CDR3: TGTGCCAGCAGTGACTCGGTCTGGGTGTCGAGGGATGAAAAACTGTTTTTT.

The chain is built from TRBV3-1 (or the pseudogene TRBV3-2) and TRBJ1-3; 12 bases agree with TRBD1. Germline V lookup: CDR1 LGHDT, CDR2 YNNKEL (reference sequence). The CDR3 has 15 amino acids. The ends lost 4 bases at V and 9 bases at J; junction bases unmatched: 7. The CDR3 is CASSPGTGGTGTIYF. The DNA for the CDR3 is TGTGCCAGCAGCCCCGGGACAGGGGGCACGGGCACCATATATTTT.

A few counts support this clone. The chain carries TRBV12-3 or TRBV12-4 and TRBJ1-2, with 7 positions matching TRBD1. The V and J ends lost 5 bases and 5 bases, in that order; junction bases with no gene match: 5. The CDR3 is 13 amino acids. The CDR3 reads CASSRTGTYGYTF. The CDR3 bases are TGTGCCAGCAGTCGGACAGGAACATATGGCTACACCTTC.